One sample yielded the 7 T cell receptor beta chains listed below, sequenced in a study of control samples from healthy donors and cancer patients. Produced via immunoSEQ multiplex PCR; TCRdb's table is partial and in-frame only. Altogether roughly 80,000 clones are present, approximately 90% being singletons, with the ten largest covering 1.9%. The specimen sequenced was PBMCs. These receptor sequences come from a woman aged 60-70 years with head and neck cancer.

This clone has just one count. The rearrangement uses TRBV7-2 and TRBJ2-7; 7 positions agree with TRBD1. CDR1 and CDR2 from the germline V gene are SGHTA and FQGNSA. This CDR3 has 13 amino acids. With 4 bases clipped from V and 6 bases from J, the junction kept 6 bases outside the gene matches. The CDR3 protein is CASSSDREGEQYF. DNA for the CDR3: TGTGCCAGCAGCTCCGACAGGGAAGGCGAGCAGTACTTC.

The J gene is TRBJ2-2, the V gene TRBV27, with 11 bases identical to TRBD2. The CDR3 spans 16 residues. CDR1 and CDR2 (germline): MNHEY, SMNVEV (reference sequence). The V gene end was trimmed by 6 bases and the J gene end by 7 bases; junction bases not matched to a gene: 10. Here the CDR3 DNA reads TGTGCCAGCAGATATAGCGGGAGGGCCCTGGGCGGGGAGCTGTTTTTT. This translates into CASRYSGRALGGELFF.

V and J are TRBV5-4 and TRBJ2-2; 8 bases agree with TRBD2. Germline CDR1 and CDR2: SGHNT and YYREEE (reference sequence). The CDR3 loop spans 14 amino acids. The trim removed 3 bases at V and 7 bases at J, leaving 5 bases unmatched. CDR3 amino acids: CASSWGLGIGELFF. CDR3 nucleotides: TGTGCCAGCAGCTGGGGACTAGGCATCGGGGAGCTGTTTTTT. Using reference TRBV5-4 and TRBJ2-2 for the parts outside the CDR3, the full variable domain is ETGVTQSPTHLIKTRGQQVTLRCSSQSGHNTVSWYQQALGQGPQFIFQYYREEENGRGNFPPRFSGLQFPNYSSELNVNALELDDSALYLCASSWGLGIGELFFGEGSRLTVL.

With regard to this clone: One junction end disagrees with the germline gene, perhaps due to a read error. The CDR3 loop is CASRTRGVSHEQYF. CDR3 DNA: TGTGCCAGCCGGACCCGGGGAGTCTCCCACGAGCAGTACTTC. The chain uses TRBV19 and TRBJ2-7, with D possibly being TRBD2 (5 bases). The germline gives CDR1 LNHDA, CDR2 SQIVND (reference sequence). The CDR3 extends over 14 amino acids. The entire variable domain, with the rest obtained from reference TRBV19 and TRBJ2-7, is as follows: DGGITQSPKYLFRKEGQNVTLSCEQNLNHDAMYWYRQDPGQGLRLIYYSQIVNDFQKGDIAEGYSVSREKKESFPLTVTSAQKNPTAFYLCASRTRGVSHEQYFGPGTRLTVT.

Regarding this clone: Sequence at one end of the junction differs from germline and may be a read error. The chain combines TRBV19 with TRBJ1-3; D not certain. This CDR3 contains 11 residues. Per the germline V gene, CDR1 is LNHDA and CDR2 is SQIVND (reference sequence). The CDR3 sequence is CASSLDLSVIF. In nucleotides, the CDR3 is TGTGCCAGTAGTCTAGACTTGTCCGTGATCTTT. Complete variable domain (other parts from reference TRBV19 and TRBJ1-3): DGGITQSPKYLFRKEGQNVTLSCEQNLNHDAMYWYRQDPGQGLRLIYYSQIVNDFQKGDIAEGYSVSREKKESFPLTVTSAQKNPTAFYLCASSLDLSVIFGEGSWLTVV.

The table lists this clone with a few counts. The J gene is TRBJ2-5, the V gene TRBV7-3; D remains unclear. This CDR3 spans 13 amino acids. V lost 2 bases and J 5 bases, leaving 9 bases between the germline ends. Germline lookup yields CDR1 SGHTA and CDR2 FQGTGA. Here the CDR3 reads CASSLRPGETQYF. CDR3 DNA sequence: TGTGCCAGCAGCTTACGTCCTGGGGAGACCCAGTACTTC. The complete variable domain, with remaining parts taken from reference TRBV7-3 and TRBJ2-5, reads GAGVSQTPSNKVTEKGKYVELRCDPISGHTALYWYRQSLGQGPEFLIYFQGTGAADDSGLPNDRFFAVRPEGSVSTLKIQRTERGDSAVYLCASSLRPGETQYFGPGTRLLVL.

The V and J genes are TRBV27 and TRBJ1-3; TRBD1 agrees at 7 bases. The V and J ends lost 5 bases and 2 bases, in that order; junction bases with no gene match: 3. CDR1 and CDR2 from the germline V gene are MNHEY and SMNVEV (reference sequence). The CDR3 is 14 residues long. CDR3 bases: TGTGCCAGCAGTCGTCAGGGGGCTGGAAACACCATATATTTT. It yields the protein CASSRQGAGNTIYF.